This T cell receptor (beta chain) was obtained from a study of cytomegalovirus exposure and HLA in healthy donors. The CDR3 has 14 amino acids. From germline, CDR1 is SGHTA and CDR2 FQGNSA. Trimming shortened V by 4 bases and J by 7 bases, and 11 bases separated the two germline ends. This clone was counted between two and nine times. Its matching antigen is unknown. Overall study results and limits: DRB1 showed the most TCR associations and HLA-C the fewest in a later analysis, as rates varied by HLA locus. As a later analysis showed, a missense DCLRE1C variant was linked to trimming of TCR beta V- and J-genes. The study flagged about 150 TCR beta chains as cytomegalovirus-associated.

60 Vbeta and 13 Jbeta primers were used in PCR. Libraries were prepared by immunoSEQ multiplex PCR; TCRdb keeps only in-frame clonotypes and omits some of them. The data hold 180,000 or so clones, with over 65% observed a single time. The chain uses TRBV7-2 and TRBJ1-6; D might be TRBD1 (6 bases). Material: PBMCs. This receptor was taken from a female donor in good health and CMV-seronegative. CDR3 DNA sequence: TGTGCCAGCAGCTCAGGGGCGAGGAATTCACCCCTCCACTTT. Translated, it gives CASSSGARNSPLHF. Full variable domain (rest looked up from reference TRBV7-2 and TRBJ1-6): GAGVSQSPSNKVTEKGKDVELRCDPISGHTALYWYRQSLGQGLEFLIYFQGNSAPDKSGLPSDRFSAERTGGSVSTLTIQRTQQEDSAVYLCASSSGARNSPLHFGNGTRLTVT.